This TCR beta chain originates from a study of T cell repertoires in cytomegalovirus infection. On the study more broadly: Both CMV infection and a matching HLA type were indicated by public TCR beta signatures. Points from the study as a whole: Identification of carriers of CMV plus the relevant HLA was achieved through cumulative public TCR beta family frequency.

J lost 0 bases, V lost 7 bases, and 12 bases had no gene match. CDR3 size: 16 residues. Germline CDR1 reads SEHNR; CDR2 reads FQNEAQ (reference sequence). A word on this clonotype: Its target is unknown.

TCRdb fed the reads into MiXCR, producing one record per CDR3 protein. The data hold a few hundred thousand distinct CDR3 sequences, with roughly 20% observed a single time. This clonotype originated in a human donor in good health (CMV status not recorded). Some clones in this sample may be carry-over from other donors' samples. The V call is TRBV7-9, the J call TRBJ2-7, with TRBD1 matching over 7 bases. Sequencing was done on a sample of CD8+ T cells from PBMCs. The DNA of the CDR3 is TGTGCCAGCACCGCCCCTGACAGGGCGTCCTCCTACGAGCAGTACTTC. Protein product: CASTAPDRASSYEQYF. Full variable domain (remainder filled in from reference TRBV7-9 and TRBJ2-7): DTGVSQNPRHKITKRGQNVTFRCDPISEHNRLYWYRQTLGQGPEFLTYFQNEAQLEKSRLLSDRFSAERPKGSFSTLEIQRTEQGDSAMYLCASTAPDRASSYEQYFGPGTRLTVT.